This section outlines one T cell receptor (beta chain) sequence together with its context. CDR3 length: 15 amino acids. Between the trimmed V and J ends, which lost 0 bases and 2 bases, there was a span of 9 bases. Per germline, CDR1 SGHRS and CDR2 YFSETQ. Authors' analysis steps: It was from reference gene primer amplification that nucleated cell counts were estimated. Libraries were prepared by immunoSEQ multiplex PCR; TCRdb keeps only in-frame clonotypes and omits some of them. That table is the source of V, J and clone size, and D and trimming were worked out from the DNA. The table has 100,000 to 150,000 clones, approximately 91% seen once. This entry comes from a study of blood T cell repertoires in COVID-19. Study summary: Samples came from the United States, Italy and Spain, spanning acute and convalescent COVID-19. T cells, B-cell-depleted T cells, or PBMCs provided the cDNA or gDNA that served as material.

This clonotype originated in an elderly woman with acute or convalescent COVID-19. The chain has TRBV5-1 and TRBJ1-5; D gene unclear. The sample was peripheral blood. The CDR3 protein is CASSLAAGGNQPQHF. CDR3 bases: TGCGCCAGCAGCTTGGCGGCCGGGGGCAATCAGCCCCAGCATTTT.